These T cell receptor beta chains were read from a single sample in a study of T cell clonotyping in hematopoietic cell transplantation. Repertoires were generated with immunoSEQ multiplex PCR, while TCRdb's copy carries only in-frame clones and drops some. This table holds fewer than 25,000 clones, roughly 84% found once. The source material was peripheral blood mononuclear cells. The origin of the receptors is a man aged 60-69 years in good health. Some clones in this sample may be carry-over from other donors' samples. The CDR3 runs from the conserved cysteine through the conserved F or W. Clone size appears in some rows only: once, few, many, or a class for an expanded clone.

CDR3 length: 14; clone size: -; V gene: TRBV29-1; J gene: TRBJ2-2; CDR3 protein: CSVVAGGNTGELFF
CDR3 length: 14; clone size: once; V gene: TRBV7-9; J gene: TRBJ2-7; CDR3 protein: CASSLAAGTYEQYF
CDR3 length: 13; clone size: once; V gene: TRBV5-1; J gene: TRBJ2-7; CDR3 protein: CASSLDLGLEQYF
CDR3 length: 11; clone size: -; V gene: TRBV30; J gene: TRBJ1-1; CDR3 protein: CTWSPNTEAFF
CDR3 length: 15; clone size: -; V gene: TRBV5-1; J gene: TRBJ1-1; CDR3 protein: CASRSDGWMNTEAFF
CDR3 length: 13; clone size: few; V gene: TRBV6-5; J gene: TRBJ1-4; CDR3 protein: CASRPGVWEKLFF
CDR3 length: 13; clone size: -; V gene: TRBV7-9; J gene: TRBJ2-7; CDR3 protein: CASSSEAPYEQYF
CDR3 length: 14; clone size: -; V gene: TRBV5-1; J gene: TRBJ2-1; CDR3 protein: CASSDPGQDNEQFF
CDR3 length: 14; clone size: -; V gene: TRBV6-5; J gene: TRBJ1-2; CDR3 protein: CASREPGQLHGYTF
CDR3 length: 15; clone size: few; V gene: TRBV19; J gene: TRBJ2-3; CDR3 protein: CASSIRPNPTDTQYF
CDR3 length: 14; clone size: -; V gene: TRBV7-8; J gene: TRBJ2-7; CDR3 protein: CASGTALIPYEQYF
CDR3 length: 14; clone size: -; V gene: TRBV28; J gene: TRBJ1-5; CDR3 protein: CASQGGSVNQPQHF
CDR3 length: 15; clone size: few; V gene: TRBV28; J gene: TRBJ1-5; CDR3 protein: CASSMDTYSNQPQHF
CDR3 length: 15; clone size: -; V gene: TRBV7-2; J gene: TRBJ2-3; CDR3 protein: CASSADRGRTDTQYF
CDR3 length: 14; clone size: -; V gene: TRBV28; J gene: TRBJ2-3; CDR3 protein: CASSSRSSRDTQYF
CDR3 length: 15; clone size: -; V gene: TRBV30; J gene: TRBJ1-3; CDR3 protein: CAWSVDRAAGNTIYF